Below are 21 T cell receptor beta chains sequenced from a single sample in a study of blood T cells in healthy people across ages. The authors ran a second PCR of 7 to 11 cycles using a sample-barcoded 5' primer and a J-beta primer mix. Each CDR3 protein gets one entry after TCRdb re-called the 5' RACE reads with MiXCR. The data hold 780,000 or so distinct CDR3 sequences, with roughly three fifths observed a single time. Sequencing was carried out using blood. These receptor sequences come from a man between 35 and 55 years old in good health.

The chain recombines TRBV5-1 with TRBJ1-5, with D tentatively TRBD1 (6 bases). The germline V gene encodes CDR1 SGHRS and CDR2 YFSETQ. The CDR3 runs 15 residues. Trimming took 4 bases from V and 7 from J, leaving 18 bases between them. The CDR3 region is CASSPTTGHSQPQHF. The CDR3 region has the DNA TGCGCCAGCAGCCCCACAACGGGACATAGCCAGCCCCAGCATTTT.

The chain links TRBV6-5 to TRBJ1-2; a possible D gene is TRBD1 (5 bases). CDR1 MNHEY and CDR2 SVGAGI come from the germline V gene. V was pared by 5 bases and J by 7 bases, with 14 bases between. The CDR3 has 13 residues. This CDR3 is CASSDAGLGGYTF. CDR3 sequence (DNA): TGTGCCAGCAGTGACGCAGGGTTGGGTGGCTACACCTTC.

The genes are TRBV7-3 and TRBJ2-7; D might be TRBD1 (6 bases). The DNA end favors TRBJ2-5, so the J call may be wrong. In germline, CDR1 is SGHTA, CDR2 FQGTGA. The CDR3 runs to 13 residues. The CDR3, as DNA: TGTGCCAGCAGCCTACGGGACATTCAGACCCAGTACTTC. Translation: CASSLRDIQTQYF.

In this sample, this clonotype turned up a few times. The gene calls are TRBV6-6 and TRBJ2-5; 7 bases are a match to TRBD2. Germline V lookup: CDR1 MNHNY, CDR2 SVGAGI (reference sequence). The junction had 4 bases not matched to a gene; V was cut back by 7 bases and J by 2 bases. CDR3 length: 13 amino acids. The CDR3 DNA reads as TGTGCCAGCACGGGCGGGGGTCAAGAGACCCAGTACTTC. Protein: CASTGGGQETQYF.

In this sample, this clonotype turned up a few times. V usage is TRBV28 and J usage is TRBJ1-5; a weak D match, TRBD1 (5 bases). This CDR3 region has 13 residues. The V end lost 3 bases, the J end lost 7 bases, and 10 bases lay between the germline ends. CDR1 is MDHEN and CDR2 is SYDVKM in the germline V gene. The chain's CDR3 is CASSFSGAQPQHF. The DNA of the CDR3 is TGTGCCAGCAGTTTTAGCGGGGCCCAGCCCCAGCATTTT.

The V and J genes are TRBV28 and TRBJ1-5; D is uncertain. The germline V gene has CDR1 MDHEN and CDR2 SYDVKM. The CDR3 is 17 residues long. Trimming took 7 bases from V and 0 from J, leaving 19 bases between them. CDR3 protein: CASKIPRTVDSNQPQHF. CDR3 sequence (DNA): TGTGCCAGCAAAATTCCGCGGACGGTAGATAGCAATCAGCCCCAGCATTTT.

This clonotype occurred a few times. The CDR3 DNA follows: TGTGCCAGCAGTTCTATAGCGGGGGGTGTTACTAGCACAGATACGCAGTATTTT. It yields the protein CASSSIAGGVTSTDTQYF. The chain carries TRBV6-5 and TRBJ2-3; 10 bases map to TRBD2. The CDR3 covers 18 residues. Germline V gene sequence: CDR1 MNHEY, CDR2 SVGAGI. The V and J ends lost 4 bases and 0 bases, in that order; junction bases with no gene match: 10.

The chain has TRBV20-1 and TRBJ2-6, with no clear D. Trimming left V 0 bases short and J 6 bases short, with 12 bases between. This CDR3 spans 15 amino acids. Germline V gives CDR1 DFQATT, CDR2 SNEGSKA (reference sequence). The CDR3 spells CSARDATPEANVLTF. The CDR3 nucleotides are TGCAGTGCTAGAGATGCCACCCCCGAGGCCAACGTCCTGACTTTC.

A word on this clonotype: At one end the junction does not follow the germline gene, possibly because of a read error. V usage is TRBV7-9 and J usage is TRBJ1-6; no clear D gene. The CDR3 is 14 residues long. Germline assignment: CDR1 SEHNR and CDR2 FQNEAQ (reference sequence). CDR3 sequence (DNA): TGTGCCAGCAGCTTACAGCAGAACAATTCGCCCCTCCACTTT. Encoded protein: CASSLQQNNSPLHF.

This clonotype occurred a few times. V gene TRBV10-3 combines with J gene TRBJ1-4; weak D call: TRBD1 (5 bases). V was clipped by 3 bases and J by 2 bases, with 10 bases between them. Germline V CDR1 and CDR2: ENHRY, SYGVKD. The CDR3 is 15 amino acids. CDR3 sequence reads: CAISDMGLTNEKLFF. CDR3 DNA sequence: TGTGCCATCAGTGATATGGGACTCACTAATGAAAAACTGTTTTTT.

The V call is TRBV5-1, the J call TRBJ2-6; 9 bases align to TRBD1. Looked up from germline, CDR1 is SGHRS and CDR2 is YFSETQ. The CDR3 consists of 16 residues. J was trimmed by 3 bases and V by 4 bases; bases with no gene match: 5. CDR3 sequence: CASSPQGANGANVLTF. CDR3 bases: TGCGCCAGCAGCCCACAGGGGGCTAATGGGGCCAACGTCCTGACTTTC.

Here the CDR3 DNA reads TGTGCCAGCCCCTTATCCAATCAGCCCCAGCATTTT. It is translated as CASPLSNQPQHF. J is TRBJ1-5 and V is TRBV27; no reliable D call. Germline V gene data show CDR1 as MNHEY and CDR2 as SMNVEV (reference sequence). The CDR3 totals 12 residues. V dropped 8 bases and J dropped 3 bases, with 8 bases sitting between them.

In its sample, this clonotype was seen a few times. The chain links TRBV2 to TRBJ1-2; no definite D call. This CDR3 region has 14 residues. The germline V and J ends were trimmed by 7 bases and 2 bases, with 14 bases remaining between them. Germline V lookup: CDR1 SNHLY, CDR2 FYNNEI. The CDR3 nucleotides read TGTGCCAGCAACCTAGAGAGTATGAACTATGGCTACACCTTC. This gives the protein CASNLESMNYGYTF.

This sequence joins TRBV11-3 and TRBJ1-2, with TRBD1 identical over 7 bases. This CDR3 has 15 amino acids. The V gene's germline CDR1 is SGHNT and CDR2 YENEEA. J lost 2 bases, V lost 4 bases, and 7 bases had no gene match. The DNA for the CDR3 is TGTGCCAGCAGCTCCAAGACAGGGAACAACTATGGCTACACCTTC. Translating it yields CASSSKTGNNYGYTF.

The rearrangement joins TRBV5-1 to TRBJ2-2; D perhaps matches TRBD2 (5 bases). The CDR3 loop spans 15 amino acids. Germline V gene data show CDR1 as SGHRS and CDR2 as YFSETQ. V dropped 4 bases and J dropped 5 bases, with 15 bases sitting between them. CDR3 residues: CASSTAGIQTGELFF. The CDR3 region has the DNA TGCGCCAGCAGCACAGCCGGGATTCAGACCGGGGAGCTGTTTTTT.

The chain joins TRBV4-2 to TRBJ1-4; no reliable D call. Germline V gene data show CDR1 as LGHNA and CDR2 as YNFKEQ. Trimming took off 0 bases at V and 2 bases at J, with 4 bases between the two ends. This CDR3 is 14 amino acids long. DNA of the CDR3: TGTGCCAGCAGCCAAGAGTGGACTAATGAAAAACTGTTTTTT. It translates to CASSQEWTNEKLFF.

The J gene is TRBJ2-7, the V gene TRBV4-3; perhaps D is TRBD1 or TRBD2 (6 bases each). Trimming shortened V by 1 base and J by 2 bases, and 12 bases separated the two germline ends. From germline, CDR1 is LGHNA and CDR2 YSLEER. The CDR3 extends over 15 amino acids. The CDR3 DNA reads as TGCGCCAGCAGCCAAGGGATTGGGGGGCCCTACGAGCAGTACTTC. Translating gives CASSQGIGGPYEQYF.

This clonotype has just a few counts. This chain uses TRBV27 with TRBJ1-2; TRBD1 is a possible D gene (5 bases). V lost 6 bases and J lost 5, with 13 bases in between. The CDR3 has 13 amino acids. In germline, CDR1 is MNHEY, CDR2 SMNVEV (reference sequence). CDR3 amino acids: CASSGRDLYGYTF. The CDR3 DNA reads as TGTGCCAGCAGCGGCAGGGATCTATATGGCTACACCTTC.

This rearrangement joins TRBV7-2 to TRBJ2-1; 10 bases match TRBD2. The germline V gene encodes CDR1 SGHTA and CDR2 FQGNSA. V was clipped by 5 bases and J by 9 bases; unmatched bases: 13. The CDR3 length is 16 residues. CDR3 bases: TGTGCCAGCAGCAGTACAAGACGAGCGGGGGGGGCTGAGCAGTTCTTC. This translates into CASSSTRRAGGAEQFF.

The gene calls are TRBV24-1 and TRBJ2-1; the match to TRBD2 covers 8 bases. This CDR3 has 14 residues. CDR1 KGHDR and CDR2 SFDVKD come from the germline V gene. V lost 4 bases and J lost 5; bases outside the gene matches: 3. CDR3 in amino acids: CATSEVAGHNEQFF. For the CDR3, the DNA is TGTGCCACCAGTGAAGTAGCGGGGCACAATGAGCAGTTCTTC.

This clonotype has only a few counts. CDR3 sequence reads: CASSRGVGSEQYF. The CDR3 DNA is TGTGCCAGCAGTCGGGGGGTAGGCAGCGAGCAGTACTTC. The chain has TRBV6-5 and TRBJ2-7, with 7 positions matching TRBD2. With 5 bases clipped from V and 6 bases from J, the junction kept 7 bases outside the gene matches. The CDR3 has 13 residues. Germline assignment: CDR1 MNHEY and CDR2 SVGAGI.